A selection of T cell receptor beta chains follows, all from one sample in a study of a mutant IDH1 vaccine in newly diagnosed glioma. Assay used: immunoSEQ multiplex PCR; TCRdb lists only in-frame clones, some missing. The sample lists about 23,000 clones, approximately 90% occurring once. The source was PBMCs, collected from a glioma patient treated with radiotherapy, temozolomide or both. Every receptor here comes from a man aged 30 to 45 with glioma. Each CDR3 is given with its conserved first and last residue. D genes are given only for firm matches. The listing skips clone size in some rows; elsewhere it reads once, few, many or a size class.

d_gene: .
abundance: .
j_gene: TRBJ1-1
v_gene: TRBV18
CDR3aa: CASSDVGLLTEAFF
CDR3nt: TGTGCCAGCTCGGATGTGGGACTGCTCACTGAAGCTTTCTTT

d_gene: TRBD1
abundance: .
j_gene: TRBJ2-7
v_gene: TRBV4-1
CDR3aa: CASSQAPGQGIEQYF
CDR3nt: TGCGCCAGCAGCCAAGCTCCGGGACAGGGCATCGAGCAGTACTTC

d_gene: .
abundance: .
j_gene: TRBJ1-4
v_gene: TRBV30
CDR3aa: CAWSGTDNEKLFF
CDR3nt: TGTGCCTGGAGTGGGACAGATAATGAAAAACTGTTTTTT

d_gene: TRBD1
abundance: .
j_gene: TRBJ2-7
v_gene: TRBV27
CDR3aa: CASSFSGGDYEQYF
CDR3nt: TGTGCCAGCAGTTTTTCAGGGGGAGACTACGAGCAGTACTTC

d_gene: .
abundance: .
j_gene: TRBJ2-3
v_gene: TRBV13
CDR3aa: CASSPISSTDTQYF
CDR3nt: TGTGCCAGCAGCCCGATCTCTAGCACAGATACGCAGTATTTT

d_gene: TRBD1
abundance: .
j_gene: TRBJ2-1
v_gene: TRBV7-9
CDR3aa: CASSFDRGHNEQFF
CDR3nt: TGTGCCAGCAGCTTCGACAGGGGACACAATGAGCAGTTCTTC

d_gene: .
abundance: .
j_gene: TRBJ1-4
v_gene: TRBV19
CDR3aa: CASSISRARGFNEKLFF
CDR3nt: TGTGCCAGTAGTATCAGCCGCGCGCGGGGGTTCAATGAAAAACTGTTTTTT

d_gene: .
abundance: .
j_gene: TRBJ1-4
v_gene: TRBV13
CDR3aa: CASSSGSRNEKLFF
CDR3nt: TGTGCCAGCAGCTCCGGGAGCCGAAATGAAAAACTGTTTTTT

d_gene: TRBD1
abundance: .
j_gene: TRBJ2-1
v_gene: TRBV19
CDR3aa: CASSTRGTNEQFF
CDR3nt: TGTGCCAGTAGTACCAGGGGGACGAATGAGCAGTTCTTC

d_gene: .
abundance: .
j_gene: TRBJ1-2
v_gene: TRBV19
CDR3aa: CASSTGTSYGYTF
CDR3nt: TGTGCCAGTAGCACAGGGACAAGCTATGGCTACACCTTC

d_gene: .
abundance: .
j_gene: TRBJ1-2
v_gene: TRBV5-4
CDR3aa: CASNLAGDTGYTF
CDR3nt: TGTGCCAGCAATTTGGCCGGGGATACTGGCTACACCTTC

d_gene: TRBD1
abundance: .
j_gene: TRBJ2-7
v_gene: TRBV11-2
CDR3aa: CASSFLTGDYEQYF
CDR3nt: TGTGCCAGCAGCTTTCTGACAGGGGACTACGAGCAGTACTTC

d_gene: TRBD2
abundance: .
j_gene: TRBJ2-1
v_gene: TRBV7-9
CDR3aa: CASSPRRTSGYNEQFF
CDR3nt: TGTGCCAGCAGCCCAAGGCGCACTAGCGGTTACAATGAGCAGTTCTTC

d_gene: TRBD1
abundance: .
j_gene: TRBJ1-2
v_gene: TRBV5-1
CDR3aa: CASSPRDRAYGYTF
CDR3nt: TGCGCCAGCTCCCCCCGGGACAGGGCATATGGCTACACCTTC

d_gene: .
abundance: .
j_gene: TRBJ1-2
v_gene: TRBV5-6
CDR3aa: CASSWDYGYTF
CDR3nt: TGTGCCAGCAGCTGGGACTATGGCTACACCTTC

d_gene: TRBD2
abundance: .
j_gene: TRBJ2-7
v_gene: TRBV28
CDR3aa: CASSFGRRSTHSYEQYF
CDR3nt: TGTGCCAGCAGTTTCGGGAGGCGGAGTACTCACTCCTACGAGCAGTACTTC

d_gene: .
abundance: .
j_gene: TRBJ2-1
v_gene: TRBV18
CDR3aa: CASSPSGTAQGEFF
CDR3nt: TGTGCCAGCTCACCTTCCGGGACCGCCCAAGGGGAGTTCTTC

d_gene: TRBD2
abundance: .
j_gene: TRBJ2-7
v_gene: TRBV14
CDR3aa: CASSRGTREIHEQYF
CDR3nt: TGTGCCAGCAGCCGTGGGACTAGGGAGATCCACGAGCAGTACTTC

d_gene: TRBD1
abundance: .
j_gene: TRBJ1-1
v_gene: TRBV29-1
CDR3aa: CSVRQGATEAFF
CDR3nt: TGCAGCGTGCGACAGGGCGCGACTGAAGCTTTCTTT

d_gene: TRBD1
abundance: .
j_gene: TRBJ1-2
v_gene: TRBV7-9
CDR3aa: CASSPGQGHGYTF
CDR3nt: TGTGCCAGCAGCCCGGGACAGGGTCATGGCTACACCTTC

d_gene: .
abundance: few
j_gene: TRBJ2-5
v_gene: TRBV7-9
CDR3aa: CASSLLSPQETQYF
CDR3nt: TGTGCCAGCAGCTTATTATCCCCTCAAGAGACCCAGTACTTC

d_gene: .
abundance: .
j_gene: TRBJ1-1
v_gene: TRBV7-9
CDR3aa: CASSLESATEAFF
CDR3nt: TGTGCCAGCAGCTTAGAATCGGCCACTGAAGCTTTCTTT

d_gene: .
abundance: large
j_gene: TRBJ1-1
v_gene: TRBV5-1
CDR3aa: CASSLGHGTMNTEAFF
CDR3nt: TGCGCCAGCAGCTTGGGACACGGAACTATGAACACTGAAGCTTTCTTT

d_gene: TRBD1
abundance: .
j_gene: TRBJ1-4
v_gene: TRBV6-1
CDR3aa: CASGKGDRLNEKLFF
CDR3nt: TGTGCCAGCGGCAAGGGGGACAGGCTTAATGAAAAACTGTTTTTT

d_gene: TRBD2
abundance: .
j_gene: TRBJ2-7
v_gene: TRBV4-2
CDR3aa: CASSQAVQRDYYEQYF
CDR3nt: TGTGCCAGCAGCCAGGCCGTCCAGCGGGACTACTACGAGCAGTACTTC

d_gene: TRBD2
abundance: .
j_gene: TRBJ2-2
v_gene: TRBV11-2
CDR3aa: CASSPSIAGVAGELFF
CDR3nt: TGTGCCAGCAGCCCGAGTATAGCGGGAGTGGCCGGGGAGCTGTTTTTT

d_gene: TRBD2
abundance: few
j_gene: TRBJ2-1
v_gene: TRBV19
CDR3aa: CASSISGQDNEQFF
CDR3nt: TGTGCCAGTAGTATTAGCGGGCAAGACAATGAGCAGTTCTTC

d_gene: TRBD2
abundance: .
j_gene: TRBJ2-7
v_gene: TRBV7-6
CDR3aa: CASSRLAETYEQYF
CDR3nt: TGTGCCAGCAGCCGACTAGCCGAAACCTACGAGCAGTACTTC

d_gene: TRBD2
abundance: .
j_gene: TRBJ2-7
v_gene: TRBV5-1
CDR3aa: CASSWEGYEQYF
CDR3nt: TGCGCCAGCAGCTGGGAGGGCTACGAGCAGTACTTC

d_gene: .
abundance: .
j_gene: TRBJ2-7
v_gene: TRBV30
CDR3aa: CAWRGSYEQYF
CDR3nt: TGTGCCTGGAGGGGAAGCTACGAGCAGTACTTC

d_gene: .
abundance: .
j_gene: TRBJ1-1
v_gene: TRBV9
CDR3aa: CASSETGTKQGEAFF
CDR3nt: TGTGCCAGCAGCGAAACCGGGACCAAACAAGGTGAAGCTTTCTTT

d_gene: TRBD2
abundance: .
j_gene: TRBJ2-1
v_gene: TRBV7-2
CDR3aa: CASSPPGTSGPNEQFF
CDR3nt: TGTGCCAGCAGCCCTCCGGGGACTAGCGGTCCCAATGAGCAGTTCTTC